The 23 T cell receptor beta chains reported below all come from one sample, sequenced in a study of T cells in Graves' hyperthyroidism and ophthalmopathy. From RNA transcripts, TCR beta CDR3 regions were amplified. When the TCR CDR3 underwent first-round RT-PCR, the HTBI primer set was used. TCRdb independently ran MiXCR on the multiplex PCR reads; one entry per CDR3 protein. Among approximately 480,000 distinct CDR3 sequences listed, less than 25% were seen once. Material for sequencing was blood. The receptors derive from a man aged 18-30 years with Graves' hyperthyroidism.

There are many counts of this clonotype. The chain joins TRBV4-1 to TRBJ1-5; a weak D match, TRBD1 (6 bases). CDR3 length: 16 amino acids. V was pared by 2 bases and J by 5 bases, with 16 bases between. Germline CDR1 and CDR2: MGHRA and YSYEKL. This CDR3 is CASSQSDRPSDQPQHF. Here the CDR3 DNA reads TGCGCCAGCAGCCAATCAGACAGGCCTAGTGATCAGCCCCAGCATTTT.

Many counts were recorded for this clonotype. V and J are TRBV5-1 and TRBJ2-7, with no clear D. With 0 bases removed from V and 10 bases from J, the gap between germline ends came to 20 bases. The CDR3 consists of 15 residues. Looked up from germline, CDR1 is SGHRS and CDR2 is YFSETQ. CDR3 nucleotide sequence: TGCGCCAGCAGCTTGGGACACCCGACGGCCCACTCCCAGTACTTC. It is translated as CASSLGHPTAHSQYF.

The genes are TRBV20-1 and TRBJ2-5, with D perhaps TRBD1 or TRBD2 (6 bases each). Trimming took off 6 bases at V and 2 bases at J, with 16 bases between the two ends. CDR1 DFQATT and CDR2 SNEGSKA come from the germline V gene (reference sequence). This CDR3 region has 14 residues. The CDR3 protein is CSALRGAVQETQYF. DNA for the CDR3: TGCAGTGCCCTTAGGGGGGCGGTACAAGAGACCCAGTACTTC.

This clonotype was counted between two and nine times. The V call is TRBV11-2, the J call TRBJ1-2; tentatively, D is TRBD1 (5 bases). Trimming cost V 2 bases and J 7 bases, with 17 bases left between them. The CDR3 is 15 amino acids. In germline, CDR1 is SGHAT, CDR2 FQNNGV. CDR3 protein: CASSLSSSGVIGYTF. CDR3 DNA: TGTGCCAGCAGCTTAAGTTCTTCGGGGGTTATTGGCTACACCTTC. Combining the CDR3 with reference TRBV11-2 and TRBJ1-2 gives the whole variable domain EAGVAQSPRYKIIEKRQSVAFWCNPISGHATLYWYQQILGQGPKLLIQFQNNGVVDDSQLPKDRFSAERLKGVDSTLKIQPAKLEDSAVYLCASSLSSSGVIGYTFGSGTRLTVV.

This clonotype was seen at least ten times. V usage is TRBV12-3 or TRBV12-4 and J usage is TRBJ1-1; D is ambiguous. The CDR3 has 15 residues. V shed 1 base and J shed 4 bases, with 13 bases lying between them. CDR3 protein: CASSLGRVSSTEAFF. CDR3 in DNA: TGTGCCAGCAGTTTAGGACGGGTATCGAGCACTGAAGCTTTCTTT.

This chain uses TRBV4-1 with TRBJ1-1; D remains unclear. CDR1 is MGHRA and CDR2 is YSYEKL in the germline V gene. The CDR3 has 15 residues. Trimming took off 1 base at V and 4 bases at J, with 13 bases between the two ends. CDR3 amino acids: CASSQGPGYGTEAFF. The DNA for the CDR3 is TGCGCCAGCAGCCAAGGTCCCGGGTACGGCACTGAAGCTTTCTTT.

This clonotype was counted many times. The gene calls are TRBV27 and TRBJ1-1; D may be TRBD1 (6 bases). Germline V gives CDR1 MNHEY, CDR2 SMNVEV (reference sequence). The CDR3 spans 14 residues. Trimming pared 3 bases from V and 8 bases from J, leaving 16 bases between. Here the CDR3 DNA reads TGTGCCAGCAGTTTGGGGGGGGCCGCCGCAGAAGCTTTCTTT. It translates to CASSLGGAAAEAFF.

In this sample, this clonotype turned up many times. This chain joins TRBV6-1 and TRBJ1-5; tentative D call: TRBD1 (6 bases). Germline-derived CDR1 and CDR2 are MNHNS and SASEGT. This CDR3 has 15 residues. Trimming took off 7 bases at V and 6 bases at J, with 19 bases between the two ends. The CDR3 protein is CASTNLGGGSQPQHF. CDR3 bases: TGTGCCAGCACCAACCTGGGGGGCGGAAGTCAGCCCCAGCATTTT.

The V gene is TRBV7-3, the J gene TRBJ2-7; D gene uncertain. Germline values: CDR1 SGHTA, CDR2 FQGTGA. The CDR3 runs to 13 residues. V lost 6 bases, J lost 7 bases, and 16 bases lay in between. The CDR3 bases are TGTGCCAGCAGGCTTAACTCTGTCGGAGAGCAGTACTTC. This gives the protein CASRLNSVGEQYF.

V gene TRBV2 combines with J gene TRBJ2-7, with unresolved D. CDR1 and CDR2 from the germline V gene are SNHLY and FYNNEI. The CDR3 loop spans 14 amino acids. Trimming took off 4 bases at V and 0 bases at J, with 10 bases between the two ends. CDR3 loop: CASSVDRNSYEQYF. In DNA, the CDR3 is TGTGCCAGCAGTGTGGACCGCAACTCCTACGAGCAGTACTTC. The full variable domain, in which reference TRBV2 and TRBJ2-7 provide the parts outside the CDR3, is EPEVTQTPSHQVTQMGQEVILRCVPISNHLYFYWYRQILGQKVEFLVSFYNNEISEKSEIFDDQFSVERPDGSNFTLKIRSTKLEDSAMYFCASSVDRNSYEQYFGPGTRLTVT.

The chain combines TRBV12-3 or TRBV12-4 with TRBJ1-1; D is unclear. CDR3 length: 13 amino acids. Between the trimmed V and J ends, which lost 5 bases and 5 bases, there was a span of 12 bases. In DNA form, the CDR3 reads TGTGCCAGCAGTACGACCTTGGGAACTGAAGCTTTCTTT. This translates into CASSTTLGTEAFF.

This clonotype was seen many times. The CDR3 DNA is TGTGCCTCTGGGGGGGATCAGCCCCAGCATTTT. Translated: CASGGDQPQHF. The chain couples TRBV19 to TRBJ1-5; perhaps TRBD1 as D (5 bases). V was trimmed by 11 bases and J by 5 bases, leaving 10 bases between them. The germline gives CDR1 LNHDA, CDR2 SQIVND (reference sequence). CDR3 length: 11 residues.

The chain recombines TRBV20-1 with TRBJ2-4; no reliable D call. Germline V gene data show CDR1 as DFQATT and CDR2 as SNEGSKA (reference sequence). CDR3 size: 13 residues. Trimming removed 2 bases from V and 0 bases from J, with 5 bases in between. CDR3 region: CSARPLAKNIQYF. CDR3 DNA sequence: TGCAGTGCTAGACCCTTAGCCAAAAACATTCAGTACTTC.

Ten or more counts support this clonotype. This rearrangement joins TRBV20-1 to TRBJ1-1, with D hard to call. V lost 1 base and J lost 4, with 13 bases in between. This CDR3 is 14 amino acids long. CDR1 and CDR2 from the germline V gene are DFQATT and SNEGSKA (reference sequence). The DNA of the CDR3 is TGCAGTGCTAGAGGGAAGGGTTCTGGCACTGAAGCTTTCTTT. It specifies CSARGKGSGTEAFF.

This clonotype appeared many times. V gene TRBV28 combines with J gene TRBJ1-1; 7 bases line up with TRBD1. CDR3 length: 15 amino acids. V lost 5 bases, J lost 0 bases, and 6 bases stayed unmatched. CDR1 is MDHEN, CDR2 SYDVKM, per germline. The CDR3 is CASSAGQELNTEAFF. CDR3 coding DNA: TGTGCCAGCAGTGCCGGACAGGAGTTGAACACTGAAGCTTTCTTT. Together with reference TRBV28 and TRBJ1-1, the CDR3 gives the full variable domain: DVKVTQSSRYLVKRTGEKVFLECVQDMDHENMFWYRQDPGLGLRLIYFSYDVKMKEKGDIPEGYSVSREKKERFSLILESASTNQTSMYLCASSAGQELNTEAFFGQGTRLTVV.

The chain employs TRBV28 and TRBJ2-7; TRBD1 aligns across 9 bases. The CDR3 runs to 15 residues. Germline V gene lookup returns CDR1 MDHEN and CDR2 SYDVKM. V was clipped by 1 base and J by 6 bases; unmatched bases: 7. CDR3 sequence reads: CASSLLGTGRGEQYF. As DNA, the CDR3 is TGTGCCAGCAGTTTATTAGGGACAGGGAGAGGCGAGCAGTACTTC.

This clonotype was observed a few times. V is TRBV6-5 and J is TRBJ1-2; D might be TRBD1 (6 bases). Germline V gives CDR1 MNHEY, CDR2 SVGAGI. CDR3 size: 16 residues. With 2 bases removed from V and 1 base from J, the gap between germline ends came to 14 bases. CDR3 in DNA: TGTGCCAGCAGTTACCGGCTACTAGGGGGTAACTATGGCTACACCTTC. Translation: CASSYRLLGGNYGYTF.

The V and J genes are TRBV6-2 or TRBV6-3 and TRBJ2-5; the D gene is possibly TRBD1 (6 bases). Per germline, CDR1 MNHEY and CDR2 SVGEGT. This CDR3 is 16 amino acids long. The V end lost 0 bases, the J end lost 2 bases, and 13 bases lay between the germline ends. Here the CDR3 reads CASSYSVGDIQETQYF. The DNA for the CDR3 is TGTGCCAGCAGTTACTCAGTGGGGGACATTCAAGAGACCCAGTACTTC.

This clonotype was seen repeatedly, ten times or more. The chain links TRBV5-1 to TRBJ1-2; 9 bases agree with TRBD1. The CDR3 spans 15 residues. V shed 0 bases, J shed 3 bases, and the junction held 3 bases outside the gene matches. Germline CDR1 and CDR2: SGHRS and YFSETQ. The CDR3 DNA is TGCGCCAGCAGCTTGGAGACAGGGGGGCACTATGGCTACACCTTC. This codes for CASSLETGGHYGYTF. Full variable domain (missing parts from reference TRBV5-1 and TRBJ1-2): KAGVTQTPRYLIKTRGQQVTLSCSPISGHRSVSWYQQTPGQGLQFLFEYFSETQRNKGNFPGRFSGRQFSNSRSEMNVSTLELGDSALYLCASSLETGGHYGYTFGSGTRLTVV.

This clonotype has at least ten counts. CDR3 DNA sequence: TGTGCCAGCAACCCCTCGAGTACGGCTTATGGCTACACCTTC. It encodes CASNPSSTAYGYTF. The rearrangement joins TRBV2 to TRBJ1-2; D is undetermined. Between the trimmed V and J ends, which lost 7 bases and 5 bases, there was a span of 17 bases. The CDR3 sequence is 14 residues long. Germline V gene data show CDR1 as SNHLY and CDR2 as FYNNEI.

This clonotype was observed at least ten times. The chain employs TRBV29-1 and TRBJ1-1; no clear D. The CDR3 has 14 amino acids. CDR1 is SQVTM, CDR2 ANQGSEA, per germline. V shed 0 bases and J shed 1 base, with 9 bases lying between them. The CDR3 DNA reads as TGCAGCGTTGAAGATGCTAACAAGAACACTGAAGCTTTCTTT. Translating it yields CSVEDANKNTEAFF.

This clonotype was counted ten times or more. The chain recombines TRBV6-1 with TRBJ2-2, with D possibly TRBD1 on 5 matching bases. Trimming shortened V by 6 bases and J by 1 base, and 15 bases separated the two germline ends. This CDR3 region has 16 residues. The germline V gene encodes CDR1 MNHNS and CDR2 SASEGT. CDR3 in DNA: TGTGCCAGCAGCACCATTCCTACAGGGAACACCGGGGAGCTGTTTTTT. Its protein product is CASSTIPTGNTGELFF.

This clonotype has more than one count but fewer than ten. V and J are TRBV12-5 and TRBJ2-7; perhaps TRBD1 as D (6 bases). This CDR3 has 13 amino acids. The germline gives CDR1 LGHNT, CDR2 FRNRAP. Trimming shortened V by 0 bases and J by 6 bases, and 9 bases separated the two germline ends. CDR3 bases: TGTGCTAGTGGTTTGGTAAACAGGGCCGAGCAGTACTTC. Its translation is CASGLVNRAEQYF.